Following are 26 T cell receptor beta chains from one sample sequenced in a study of blood T cell repertoires in COVID-19. Repertoires were generated with immunoSEQ multiplex PCR, while TCRdb's copy carries only in-frame clones and drops some. The sample has 250,000 to 350,000 clones; 89% are singletons. The material sequenced was peripheral blood. Receptors were obtained from a woman aged 55-70 years with acute or convalescent COVID-19.

This clone came up a few times. The J gene is TRBJ2-2, the V gene TRBV7-9; D is perhaps TRBD1 (6 bases). This CDR3 spans 16 amino acids. The germline gives CDR1 SEHNR, CDR2 FQNEAQ (reference sequence). V lost 0 bases and J 5 bases, leaving 13 bases between the germline ends. The CDR3 nucleotides are TGTGCCAGCAGCTTAGCGTCAGGGGCGCGGACCGGGGAGCTGTTTTTT. It encodes CASSLASGARTGELFF. The full variable domain, rest sourced from reference TRBV7-9 and TRBJ2-2, is DTGVSQNPRHKITKRGQNVTFRCDPISEHNRLYWYRQTLGQGPEFLTYFQNEAQLEKSRLLSDRFSAERPKGSFSTLEIQRTEQGDSAMYLCASSLASGARTGELFFGEGSRLTVL.

The rearrangement links TRBV7-2 to TRBJ1-3, with D unresolved. Germline V gene data show CDR1 as SGHTA and CDR2 as FQGNSA. V was shortened by 1 base and J by 4 bases, with 14 bases between the two germline ends. This CDR3 has 16 residues. In DNA, the CDR3 is TGTGCCAGCAGCTTAGGGTCGAGTAAAAGAGGAAACACCATATATTTT. Residues: CASSLGSSKRGNTIYF.

The chain uses TRBV24-1 and TRBJ1-5; TRBD1 aligns across 10 bases. Per germline, CDR1 KGHDR and CDR2 SFDVKD. CDR3 length: 17 residues. The junction had 6 bases not matched to a gene; V was cut back by 4 bases and J by 1 base. The CDR3 reads CATSEWGQGRSNQPQHF. CDR3 nucleotides: TGTGCCACCAGTGAGTGGGGACAGGGGCGCAGCAATCAGCCCCAGCATTTT.

The sample holds one count of this clone. In DNA, the CDR3 is TGTGCCAGCAGCTTAGGGGAGACCCGCAGGGGCGGGGAGCTGTTTTTT. Translating it yields CASSLGETRRGGELFF. The chain joins TRBV7-8 to TRBJ2-2; TRBD1 might be the D (6 bases). The CDR3 has 16 residues. Looked up from germline, CDR1 is SGHVS and CDR2 is FQNEAQ. The V end lost 1 base, the J end lost 7 bases, and 16 bases lay between the germline ends.

The CDR3 nucleotides are TGTGCCAGCAGCCAAGTGGGACAACAAGAGACCCAGTACTTC. Protein product: CASSQVGQQETQYF. The chain has TRBV4-2 and TRBJ2-5; TRBD1 might be the D (6 bases). From germline, CDR1 is LGHNA and CDR2 YNFKEQ. The length of the CDR3 is 14 residues. V was pared by 1 base and J by 2 bases, with 8 bases between.

This clone was picked up one time. V and J are TRBV3-1 (or the pseudogene TRBV3-2) and TRBJ1-6; no clear D gene. Germline V gene data show CDR1 as LGHDT and CDR2 as YNNKEL (reference sequence). The CDR3 loop spans 15 amino acids. The ends were cut back, 0 bases at V and 10 bases at J, with 13 bases in the middle. CDR3 DNA sequence: TGTGCCAGCAGCCAAGACGCAGGCTCCGGATCACCCCTCCACTTT. This translates into CASSQDAGSGSPLHF.

The chain recombines TRBV21-1 with TRBJ1-2. TRBV21-1 is annotated as a pseudogene. This CDR3 is 18 amino acids long. For the CDR3, the DNA is TGTGCCAGCAGCAAACGGCCCGAGGGCGGGTTGCCACCTATTTGCTACACCTTC. Protein: CASSKRPEGGLPPICYTF.

The V gene is TRBV28, the J gene TRBJ2-7, with a weak D call TRBD2 (5 bases). CDR1 and CDR2 (germline): MDHEN, SYDVKM. Trimming shortened V by 1 base and J by 2 bases, and 9 bases separated the two germline ends. The CDR3 consists of 14 residues. In DNA, the CDR3 is TGTGCCAGCAGTTTATTCGGGATCACCTACGAGCAGTACTTC. This encodes CASSLFGITYEQYF.

The chain joins TRBV7-9 to TRBJ1-2; D is possibly TRBD1 (5 bases). Germline loops: CDR1 SEHNR, CDR2 FQNEAQ (reference sequence). The CDR3 loop spans 16 amino acids. The V gene lost 6 bases and the J gene lost 4 bases, with 21 bases spanning the gap. CDR3 sequence (DNA): TGTGCCAGCAGTTTAAGGGGAGGGACTTTTGGCTATGGCTACACCTTC. Its translation: CASSLRGGTFGYGYTF.

As regards this clone: The same CDR3 is also encoded by other DNA sequences in this sample. The chain recombines TRBV5-1 with TRBJ1-6; D not resolved. CDR3 length equals 12 residues. Trimming took off 4 bases at V and 5 bases at J, with 4 bases between the two ends. The V gene's germline CDR1 is SGHRS and CDR2 YFSETQ. The chain's CDR3 is CASSPDNSPLHF. The CDR3 nucleotides are TGCGCCAGCAGCCCGGATAATTCACCCCTCCACTTT.

The CDR3 reads CASSPTGGELDGNTIYF. CDR3 DNA sequence: TGCGCCAGCAGCCCGACAGGGGGAGAATTGGATGGAAACACCATATATTTT. The chain is built from TRBV5-1 and TRBJ1-3; 9 positions match TRBD1. Trimming removed 4 bases from V and 3 bases from J; junction bases left unmatched: 11. The germline V gene encodes CDR1 SGHRS and CDR2 YFSETQ. The CDR3 is made up of 17 amino acids.

This clone showed up just a few times. The chain links TRBV28 to TRBJ2-5; TRBD1 matches 12 bases. In germline, CDR1 is MDHEN, CDR2 SYDVKM. The V gene end was trimmed by 4 bases and the J gene end by 4 bases; junction bases not matched to a gene: 7. CDR3 length: 16 residues. The DNA for the CDR3 is TGTGCCAGCAGTTCGGGGACAGGGGGCCTGGGAGAGACCCAGTACTTC. Residues: CASSSGTGGLGETQYF. Supplemented by reference TRBV28 and TRBJ2-5, the full variable domain reads DVKVTQSSRYLVKRTGEKVFLECVQDMDHENMFWYRQDPGLGLRLIYFSYDVKMKEKGDIPEGYSVSREKKERFSLILESASTNQTSMYLCASSSGTGGLGETQYFGPGTRLLVL.

The chain recombines TRBV2 with TRBJ1-4; D ambiguous. Germline V gene sequence: CDR1 SNHLY, CDR2 FYNNEI. V lost 10 bases and J lost 4, with 10 bases in between. This CDR3 is 12 amino acids long. The CDR3 DNA reads as TGTGCCACTCGCCAGGATAATGAAAAACTGTTTTTT. Translating gives CATRQDNEKLFF.

In its sample, this clone was seen a few times. CDR3 DNA sequence: TGTGCCAGTAGTATAGAGGGACAGGCGAATGAAAAACTGTTTTTT. Translating it yields CASSIEGQANEKLFF. The chain recombines TRBV19 with TRBJ1-4, with TRBD1 matching over 8 bases. The junction had 2 bases not matched to a gene; V was cut back by 0 bases and J by 5 bases. The germline V gene encodes CDR1 LNHDA and CDR2 SQIVND (reference sequence). The CDR3 is 15 residues long.

The DNA for the CDR3 is TGCGCCAGCAGCCAAGAAGCGGACAGGGGTAACTATGGCTACACCTTC. It encodes CASSQEADRGNYGYTF. The chain is built from TRBV4-3 and TRBJ1-2; 9 bases map to TRBD1. Unmatched junction bases numbered 3, after V lost 0 bases and J lost 1 base. In germline, CDR1 is LGHNA, CDR2 YSLEER. The CDR3 sequence is 16 residues long.

J is TRBJ1-5 and V is TRBV18; unclear D gene. This CDR3 has 15 residues. Trimming took off 5 bases at V and 3 bases at J, with 14 bases between the two ends. Germline assignment: CDR1 KGHSH and CDR2 LQKENI. This CDR3 reads CASSRGGQANQPQHF. The CDR3 bases are TGTGCCAGCTCAAGAGGAGGTCAAGCCAATCAGCCCCAGCATTTT. The whole variable domain, filled in from reference TRBV18 and TRBJ1-5, reads NAGVMQNPRHLVRRRGQEARLRCSPMKGHSHVYWYRQLPEEGLKFMVYLQKENIIDESGMPKERFSAEFPKEGPSILRIQQVVRGDSAAYFCASSRGGQANQPQHFGDGTRLSIL.

The chain recombines TRBV7-2 with TRBJ2-3; 7 nucleotides match TRBD1. Germline lookup yields CDR1 SGHTA and CDR2 FQGNSA. The CDR3 runs to 15 residues. V shed 5 bases and J 0 bases; nucleotides not matched to a gene: 5. Written as DNA, the CDR3 is TGTGCCAGCAGCCCCCGGGACAGAAGCACAGATACGCAGTATTTT. Amino acid sequence: CASSPRDRSTDTQYF.

This clone was recorded once. This chain links TRBV7-8 with TRBJ1-6; D might be TRBD1 (6 bases). V shed 5 bases and J shed 1 base, with 15 bases lying between them. Per the germline V gene, CDR1 is SGHVS and CDR2 is FQNEAQ. The CDR3 extends over 17 amino acids. The chain's CDR3 is CASSLGQSKSYNSPLHF. CDR3 nucleotide sequence: TGTGCCAGCAGCCTCGGACAGTCTAAGTCCTATAATTCACCCCTCCACTTT.

CDR3 sequence: CASSIFSRPGGSEQYF. The DNA of the CDR3 is TGTGCCAGTAGTATATTCTCCCGTCCAGGGGGCAGCGAGCAGTACTTC. This chain uses TRBV19 with TRBJ2-7, with 8 bases matching TRBD1. The V gene end was trimmed by 2 bases and the J gene end by 6 bases; junction bases not matched to a gene: 12. Germline V CDR1 and CDR2: LNHDA, SQIVND (reference sequence). The CDR3 is 16 residues long.

This chain joins TRBV2 and TRBJ1-5; maybe TRBD1 (5 bases). Germline lookup yields CDR1 SNHLY and CDR2 FYNNEI. There are 16 residues in the CDR3. Deletions cut 6 bases from V and 3 bases from J, with 18 bases between. DNA of the CDR3: TGTGCCAGCAGGCCGCCTGCGGGGGGACCCAATCAGCCCCAGCATTTT. Residues: CASRPPAGGPNQPQHF.

This sequence joins TRBV27 and TRBJ1-5; no clear D gene. Trimming removed 4 bases from V and 6 bases from J, with 16 bases in between. Germline CDR1 and CDR2: MNHEY and SMNVEV (reference sequence). This CDR3 comprises 15 residues. CDR3 in amino acids: CASSSTDGRGQPQHF. DNA of the CDR3: TGTGCCAGCAGTTCCACAGACGGACGGGGTCAGCCCCAGCATTTT.

The gene calls are TRBV9 and TRBJ2-5; a possible D gene is TRBD2 (6 bases). CDR1 is SGDLS and CDR2 is YYNGEE in the germline V gene. V lost 0 bases and J lost 4, with 13 bases in between. The CDR3 is made up of 15 amino acids. The DNA for the CDR3 is TGTGCCAGCAGCGTAGAAACTGGGGACTTAGAGACCCAGTACTTC. This gives the protein CASSVETGDLETQYF. Drawing the rest from reference TRBV9 and TRBJ2-5, the complete variable domain is DSGVTQTPKHLITATGQRVTLRCSPRSGDLSVYWYQQSLDQGLQFLIQYYNGEERAKGNILERFSAQQFPDLHSELNLSSLELGDSALYFCASSVETGDLETQYFGPGTRLLVL.

This clone was observed a single time. This rearrangement joins TRBV7-9 to TRBJ2-2; 8 nucleotides match TRBD1. V gave up 7 bases and J gave up 6 bases; unmatched junction bases: 10. The CDR3 is 15 amino acids. Looked up from germline, CDR1 is SEHNR and CDR2 is FQNEAQ (reference sequence). CDR3 DNA: TGTGCCAGCACCCTAGGACAGGGAACGTCCGGGGAGCTGTTTTTT. This encodes CASTLGQGTSGELFF.

The chain employs TRBV3-1 (or the pseudogene TRBV3-2) and TRBJ2-3; D possibly corresponds to TRBD2 (6 bases). Trimming took off 4 bases at V and 0 bases at J, with 14 bases between the two ends. Germline V CDR1 and CDR2: LGHDT, YNNKEL (reference sequence). The CDR3 loop spans 16 amino acids. CDR3 DNA: TGTGCCAGCAGCCTGGATGCCGGGGGTAGCACAGATACGCAGTATTTT. This gives the protein CASSLDAGGSTDTQYF.

The J gene is TRBJ1-6, the V gene TRBV7-2; D is possibly TRBD1 (5 bases). V was clipped by 1 base and J by 8 bases, with 12 bases between them. The CDR3 has 15 amino acids. Germline assignment: CDR1 SGHTA and CDR2 FQGNSA. The CDR3 DNA sequence: TGTGCCAGCAGCTTAGATTGGGGCAAGGATTCACCCCTCCACTTT. It yields the protein CASSLDWGKDSPLHF.

This clone appeared a single time. V gene TRBV4-1 combines with J gene TRBJ1-2, with 9 bases lining up with TRBD1. Losses at the gene ends were 0 bases for V and 4 bases for J; bases not matched to a gene: 6. Germline CDR1 MGHRA, CDR2 YSYEKL. The CDR3 has 16 amino acids. For the CDR3, the DNA is TGCGCCAGCAGCCAAGATAGAACAGGGGGCGTCTATGGCTACACCTTC. This gives the protein CASSQDRTGGVYGYTF.